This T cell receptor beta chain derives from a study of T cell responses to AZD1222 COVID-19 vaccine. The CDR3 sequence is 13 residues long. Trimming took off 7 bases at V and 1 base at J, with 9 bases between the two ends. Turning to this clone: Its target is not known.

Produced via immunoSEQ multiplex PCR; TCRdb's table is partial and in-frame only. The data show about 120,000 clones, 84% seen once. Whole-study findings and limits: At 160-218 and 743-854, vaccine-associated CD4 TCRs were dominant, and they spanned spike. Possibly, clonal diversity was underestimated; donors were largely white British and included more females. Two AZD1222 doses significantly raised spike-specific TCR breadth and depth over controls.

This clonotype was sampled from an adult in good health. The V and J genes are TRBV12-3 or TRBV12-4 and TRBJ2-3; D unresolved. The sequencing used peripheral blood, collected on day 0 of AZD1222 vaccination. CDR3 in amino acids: CASTVTRTDTQYF. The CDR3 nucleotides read TGTGCCAGCACTGTTACCCGCACAGATACGCAGTATTTT.